Detailed here is one T cell receptor (beta chain). Its antigen is undetermined. This PCR relied on a set of 60 Vbeta primers and 13 Jbeta primers. The protocol was immunoSEQ multiplex PCR, while the TCRdb copy is restricted to in-frame clones and leaves out a portion. The table shows 130,000 to 150,000 clones, with over 70% occurring only once. The sample comes from a study of cytomegalovirus exposure and HLA in healthy donors. Study observations and caveats: Associated with cytomegalovirus, according to the listing, were 150 to 200 TCR beta chains. Most TCR sequences proved rare, with some public TCRs found in many donors.

The TCR sequence derives from a woman between 35 and 50 years old in good health and CMV-seropositive. The specimen sequenced was PBMCs.

CDR3 nucleotides: TGTGCCAGCAGTCCCGCTAGCGGGGATTACGAGCAGTACTTC. This codes for CASSPASGDYEQYF. This chain connects TRBV11-2 to TRBJ2-7, with 9 nucleotides matching TRBD2. The CDR3 is made up of 14 amino acids. V shed 6 bases, J shed 4 bases, and the junction held 7 bases outside the gene matches. Germline V gene sequence: CDR1 SGHAT, CDR2 FQNNGV. The full variable domain, rest sourced from reference TRBV11-2 and TRBJ2-7, is EAGVAQSPRYKIIEKRQSVAFWCNPISGHATLYWYQQILGQGPKLLIQFQNNGVVDDSQLPKDRFSAERLKGVDSTLKIQPAKLEDSAVYLCASSPASGDYEQYFGPGTRLTVT.